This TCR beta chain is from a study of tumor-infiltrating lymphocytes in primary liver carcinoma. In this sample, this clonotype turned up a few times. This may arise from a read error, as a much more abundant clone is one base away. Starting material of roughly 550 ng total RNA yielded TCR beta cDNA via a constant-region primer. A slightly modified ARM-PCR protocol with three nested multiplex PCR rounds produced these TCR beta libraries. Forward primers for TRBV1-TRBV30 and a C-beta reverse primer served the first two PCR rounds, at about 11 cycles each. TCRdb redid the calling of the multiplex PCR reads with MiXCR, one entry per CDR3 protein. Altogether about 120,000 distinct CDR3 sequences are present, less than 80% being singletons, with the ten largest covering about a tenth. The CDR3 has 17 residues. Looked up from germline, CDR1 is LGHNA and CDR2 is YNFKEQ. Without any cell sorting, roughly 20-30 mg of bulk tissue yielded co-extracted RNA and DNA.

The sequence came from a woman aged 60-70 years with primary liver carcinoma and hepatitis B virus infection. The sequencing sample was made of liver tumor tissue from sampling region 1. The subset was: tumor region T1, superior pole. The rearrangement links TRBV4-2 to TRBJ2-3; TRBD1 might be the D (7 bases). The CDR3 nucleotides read TGTGCCAGCAGCCAAGTCGATTTGGGGGGCGGGACAGATAGGCAGTATTTT. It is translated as CASSQVDLGGGTDRQYF.